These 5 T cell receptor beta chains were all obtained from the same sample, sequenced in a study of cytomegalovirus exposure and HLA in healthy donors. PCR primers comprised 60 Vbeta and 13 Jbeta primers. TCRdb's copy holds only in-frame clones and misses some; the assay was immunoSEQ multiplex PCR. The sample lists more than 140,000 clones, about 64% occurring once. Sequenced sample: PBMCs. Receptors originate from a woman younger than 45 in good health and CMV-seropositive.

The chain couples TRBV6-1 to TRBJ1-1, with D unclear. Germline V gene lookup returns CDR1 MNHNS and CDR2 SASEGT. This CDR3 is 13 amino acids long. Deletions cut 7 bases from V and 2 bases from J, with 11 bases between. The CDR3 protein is CASMRYSNTEAFF. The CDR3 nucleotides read TGTGCCAGCATGAGATACTCCAACACTGAAGCTTTCTTT.

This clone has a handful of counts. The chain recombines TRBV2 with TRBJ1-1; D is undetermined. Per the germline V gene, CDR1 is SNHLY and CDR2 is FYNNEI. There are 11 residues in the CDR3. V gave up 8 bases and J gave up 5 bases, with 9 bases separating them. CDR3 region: CASEGGTEAFF. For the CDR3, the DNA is TGTGCCAGCGAGGGTGGGACTGAAGCTTTCTTT.

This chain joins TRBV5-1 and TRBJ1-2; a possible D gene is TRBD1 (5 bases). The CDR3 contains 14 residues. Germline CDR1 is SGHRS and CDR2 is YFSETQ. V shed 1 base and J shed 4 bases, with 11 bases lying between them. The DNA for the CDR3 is TGCGCCAGCAGCTTGTCCCAGGGCTTCTATGGCTACACCTTC. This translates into CASSLSQGFYGYTF.

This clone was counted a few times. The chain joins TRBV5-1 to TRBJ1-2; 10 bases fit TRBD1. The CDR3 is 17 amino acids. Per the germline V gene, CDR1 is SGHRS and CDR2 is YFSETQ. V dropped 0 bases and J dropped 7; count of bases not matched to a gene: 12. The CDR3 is CASSLDRDRGYTSGYTF. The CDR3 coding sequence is TGCGCCAGCAGCTTGGATCGGGACAGGGGTTATACATCTGGCTACACCTTC.

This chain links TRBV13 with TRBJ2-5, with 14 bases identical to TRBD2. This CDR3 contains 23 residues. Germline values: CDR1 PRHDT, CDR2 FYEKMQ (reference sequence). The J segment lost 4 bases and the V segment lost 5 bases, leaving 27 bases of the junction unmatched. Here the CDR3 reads CASSADRGYVTGTSGGSGETQYF. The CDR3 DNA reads TGTGCCAGCAGCGCAGACAGGGGCTACGTAACCGGGACTAGCGGGGGTTCTGGAGAGACCCAGTACTTC.